These 26 T cell receptor beta chains share one sample of origin, sequenced in a study of T-cell reconstitution after alpha-beta-depleted transplantation in children. This sample's TCRbeta library carried unique molecular identifier barcodes. TCRdb re-derived calls from the PCR reads in MiXCR, one entry per CDR3 protein. The table includes about 220,000 distinct CDR3 sequences, approximately 17% detected once. Sequenced here: PBMCs, mostly from graft donor cells, sampled 360 days after TCRalphabeta/CD19-depleted stem cell transplant. Receptors were obtained from a male patient aged 2 to 10 who had a stem cell transplant for acute lymphoblastic leukemia, so the T cells may come from the graft donor.

This clonotype was seen only a few times. This chain joins TRBV27 and TRBJ2-2; D is unclear. From germline, CDR1 is MNHEY and CDR2 SMNVEV (reference sequence). The CDR3 extends over 12 amino acids. The V end lost 3 bases, the J end lost 7 bases, and 6 bases lay between the germline ends. The CDR3 protein is CASSFSIGELFF. CDR3 nucleotide sequence: TGTGCCAGCAGTTTTTCTATCGGGGAGCTGTTTTTT.

This clonotype was detected only a few times. CDR3: CATGGGTGNTIYF. The CDR3 nucleotides are TGTGCCACAGGGGGGGGGACTGGAAACACCATATATTTT. The chain combines TRBV12-3 or TRBV12-4 with TRBJ1-3; 7 nucleotides match TRBD1. The CDR3 has 13 amino acids. The V gene end was trimmed by 10 bases and the J gene end by 2 bases; junction bases not matched to a gene: 5.

The genes are TRBV6-5 and TRBJ2-7; 10 bases fit TRBD2. The CDR3 spans 15 residues. V gave up 2 bases and J gave up 5 bases; unmatched junction bases: 6. Germline V lookup: CDR1 MNHEY, CDR2 SVGAGI. CDR3 sequence: CASSYEAGGPDEQYF. DNA of the CDR3: TGTGCCAGCAGTTACGAAGCGGGGGGGCCGGACGAGCAGTACTTC.

This clonotype was picked up a small number of times. This chain connects TRBV5-5 to TRBJ2-5; D tentatively reads TRBD1 or TRBD2 (6 bases each). Between the trimmed V and J ends, which lost 0 bases and 4 bases, there was a span of 10 bases. Per the germline V gene, CDR1 is SGHKS and CDR2 is YYEKEE (reference sequence). The CDR3 contains 14 residues. The CDR3 DNA reads as TGTGCCAGCAGCTTGGAGGGGGGACCAGAGACCCAGTACTTC. Encoded protein: CASSLEGGPETQYF.

The rearrangement links TRBV20-1 to TRBJ2-7; D is undetermined. Trimming shortened V by 3 bases and J by 0 bases, and 12 bases separated the two germline ends. CDR3 length equals 14 residues. Germline-derived CDR1 and CDR2 are DFQATT and SNEGSKA (reference sequence). The CDR3 spells CSARSPASSYEQYF. The CDR3 DNA reads TGCAGTGCTAGGAGTCCGGCTAGCTCCTACGAGCAGTACTTC.

This chain links TRBV2 with TRBJ2-1; 10 nucleotides match TRBD1. V lost 4 bases to trimming and J lost 0 bases; unmatched junction nucleotides: 12. The CDR3 runs 19 residues. CDR1 and CDR2 from the germline V gene are SNHLY and FYNNEI. The chain's CDR3 is CASSGRTGGGGSSYNEQFF. In DNA form, the CDR3 reads TGTGCCAGCAGTGGTAGGACAGGGGGTGGTGGTAGCTCCTACAATGAGCAGTTCTTC.

The CDR3, as DNA: TGTGCCAGCAGCATTGGGACAGGCACCTACGAGCAGTACTTC. Amino acids: CASSIGTGTYEQYF. The gene calls are TRBV7-7 and TRBJ2-7; 8 bases align to TRBD1. The V gene's germline CDR1 is SSHAT and CDR2 FNYEAQ (reference sequence). V dropped 5 bases and J dropped 2; count of bases not matched to a gene: 5. The CDR3 is 14 amino acids.

This clonotype showed up just a few times. The chain uses TRBV30 and TRBJ2-2; 7 nucleotides match TRBD1. After removal of 7 bases from V and 2 bases from J, the junction contained 4 bases not matched to a gene. Germline V gene lookup returns CDR1 GTSNPN and CDR2 SVGIG (reference sequence). The CDR3 sequence is 13 residues long. The CDR3 here is CASGTANTGELFF. The CDR3 coding sequence is TGTGCCTCCGGGACAGCTAACACCGGGGAGCTGTTTTTT.

The chain joins TRBV29-1 to TRBJ2-7, with TRBD2 identical over 10 bases. Trimming at V came to 7 bases and at J to 0 bases, leaving 12 bases not matched to a gene. The germline V gene has CDR1 SQVTM and CDR2 ANQGSEA. The CDR3 totals 16 residues. As DNA, the CDR3 is TGCAGCGGTACACTAACCAGCGGGGGGGACTCCTACGAGCAGTACTTC. This gives the protein CSGTLTSGGDSYEQYF.

The table lists this clonotype with a few counts. This sequence joins TRBV7-9 and TRBJ2-5; D is unclear. Deletions cut 5 bases from V and 5 bases from J, with 6 bases between. The length of the CDR3 is 11 residues. Germline CDR1 reads SEHNR; CDR2 reads FQNEAQ (reference sequence). The CDR3 loop reads CASSVAETQYF. In nucleotides, the CDR3 is TGTGCCAGCAGCGTGGCGGAGACCCAGTACTTC.

J is TRBJ2-1 and V is TRBV10-2; 7 bases match TRBD1. In germline, CDR1 is WSHSY, CDR2 SAAADI. The J segment lost 8 bases and the V segment lost 3 bases, leaving 10 bases of the junction unmatched. This CDR3 comprises 15 residues. CDR3 sequence reads: CASSDIQGWVDEQFF. The CDR3 nucleotides read TGCGCCAGCAGTGATATACAGGGGTGGGTGGATGAGCAGTTCTTC.

The sample holds many counts of this clonotype. The V and J genes are TRBV5-1 and TRBJ2-7, with D hard to call. The CDR3 is 14 residues long. Trimming pared 4 bases from V and 2 bases from J, leaving 13 bases between. Germline assignment: CDR1 SGHRS and CDR2 YFSETQ. CDR3 DNA: TGCGCCAGCAGCGTGAAGACATTCACCTACGAGCAGTACTTC. Its translation: CASSVKTFTYEQYF.

The chain recombines TRBV2 with TRBJ2-7; D is possibly TRBD1 (6 bases). This CDR3 contains 12 residues. Germline V gene lookup returns CDR1 SNHLY and CDR2 FYNNEI. CDR3 sequence reads: CAKGVPGYEQYF. In nucleotides, the CDR3 is TGTGCGAAGGGGGTGCCCGGTTACGAGCAGTACTTC.

This clonotype came up a few times. The rearrangement uses TRBV6-1 and TRBJ2-1; unclear D gene. V was clipped by 3 bases and J by 8 bases, with 8 bases between them. CDR1 and CDR2 (germline): MNHNS, SASEGT. The CDR3 length is 12 residues. In nucleotides, the CDR3 is TGTGCCAGCAGTGAGGAGCGCGATGAGCAGTTCTTC. As protein: CASSEERDEQFF.

This chain links TRBV11-3 with TRBJ2-7; D unresolved. Germline lookup yields CDR1 SGHNT and CDR2 YENEEA. The CDR3 totals 14 residues. The V gene lost 0 bases and the J gene lost 2 bases, with 8 bases spanning the gap. The CDR3 region is CASSLEGSAYEQYF. CDR3 coding DNA: TGTGCCAGCAGCTTAGAAGGGTCGGCCTACGAGCAGTACTTC.

The rearrangement uses TRBV7-3 and TRBJ2-1, with TRBD1 matching 7 bases. This CDR3 is built from 17 residues. V lost 4 bases, J lost 5 bases, and 14 bases stayed unmatched. Germline assignment: CDR1 SGHTA and CDR2 FQGTGA. The CDR3 region is CASSSSATGLGHNEQFF. CDR3 sequence (DNA): TGTGCCAGCAGCTCGTCTGCGACAGGGTTAGGACACAATGAGCAGTTCTTC.

The chain has TRBV11-2 and TRBJ2-7; TRBD1 is a possible D gene (6 bases). Germline V CDR1 and CDR2: SGHAT, FQNNGV. V shed 5 bases and J shed 3 bases, with 14 bases lying between them. This CDR3 is 14 amino acids long. CDR3 DNA: TGTGCCAGCAGCCCACAGGGACCCAACTACGAGCAGTACTTC. It specifies CASSPQGPNYEQYF.

This clonotype was detected a few times. The V call is TRBV24-1, the J call TRBJ2-2, with D perhaps given as TRBD1 or TRBD2 (5 bases each). The CDR3 has 17 residues. The V end was cut by 2 bases, the J end by 8 bases, with 20 bases between. Looked up from germline, CDR1 is KGHDR and CDR2 is SFDVKD. Here the CDR3 reads CATSDSVSRQRPGELFF. In DNA form, the CDR3 reads TGTGCCACCAGTGATTCCGTTAGTCGACAGCGGCCGGGGGAGCTGTTTTTT.

This clonotype was observed many times. The chain joins TRBV27 to TRBJ2-5; 10 bases match TRBD2. V lost 0 bases to trimming and J lost 2 bases; unmatched junction nucleotides: 0. The CDR3 contains 15 residues. Germline values: CDR1 MNHEY, CDR2 SMNVEV (reference sequence). The CDR3 reads CASSLSAGGQETQYF. The CDR3 DNA sequence: TGTGCCAGCAGTTTATCAGCGGGGGGGCAAGAGACCCAGTACTTC.

The rearrangement joins TRBV18 to TRBJ2-1, with D possibly being TRBD1 (5 bases). The CDR3 loop spans 16 amino acids. Trimming removed 0 bases from V and 4 bases from J, with 13 bases in between. Per germline, CDR1 KGHSH and CDR2 LQKENI. CDR3 sequence (DNA): TGTGCCAGCTCACCACCGTCTCTAAGGGGTTACAATGAGCAGTTCTTC. This encodes CASSPPSLRGYNEQFF. Drawing the rest from reference TRBV18 and TRBJ2-1, the complete variable domain is NAGVMQNPRHLVRRRGQEARLRCSPMKGHSHVYWYRQLPEEGLKFMVYLQKENIIDESGMPKERFSAEFPKEGPSILRIQQVVRGDSAAYFCASSPPSLRGYNEQFFGPGTRLTVL.

The chain employs TRBV9 and TRBJ2-2; perhaps D is TRBD1 or TRBD2 (5 bases each). Germline V CDR1 and CDR2: SGDLS, YYNGEE. This CDR3 has 15 amino acids. V was clipped by 4 bases and J by 6 bases, with 16 bases between them. The CDR3 DNA follows: TGTGCCAGCAGCCCAGGTGGGGGTACGGCCGGGGAGCTGTTTTTT. Translation: CASSPGGGTAGELFF.

The chain combines TRBV4-2 with TRBJ1-6, with a tentative D call TRBD1 (5 bases). The CDR3 loop spans 14 amino acids. Looked up from germline, CDR1 is LGHNA and CDR2 is YNFKEQ. V gave up 0 bases and J gave up 10 bases, with 10 bases separating them. CDR3 protein: CASSQDRGGSPLHF. The CDR3 DNA follows: TGTGCCAGCAGCCAAGATAGGGGCGGGTCACCCCTCCACTTT.

In the case of this clonotype: A junction end diverges from the germline sequence, so it may reflect a read error. The chain links TRBV20-1 to TRBJ2-1, with D maybe TRBD2 (5 bases). The CDR3 is 15 residues long. The V gene's germline CDR1 is DFQATT and CDR2 SNEGSKA (reference sequence). The CDR3 spells CCAPTRVLSYNEQFF. The CDR3 DNA sequence: TGCTGTGCGCCAACGCGGGTACTCTCCTACAATGAGCAGTTCTTC.

This clonotype occurred many times. V gene TRBV6-1 combines with J gene TRBJ1-3; TRBD1 matches 9 bases. In germline, CDR1 is MNHNS, CDR2 SASEGT. CDR3 length: 15 amino acids. J lost 5 bases, V lost 6 bases, and 8 bases had no gene match. The CDR3 sequence is CASRETGTGRNTIYF. The CDR3 bases are TGTGCCAGCAGGGAGACCGGGACAGGGAGAAACACCATATATTTT.

The rearrangement uses TRBV5-5 and TRBJ1-6, with a tentative D call TRBD1 (6 bases). Germline lookup yields CDR1 SGHKS and CDR2 YYEKEE (reference sequence). The V end was cut by 5 bases, the J end by 10 bases, with 16 bases between. The CDR3 covers 14 residues. The CDR3 nucleotides read TGTGCCAGCAGAGGTCCACAGGGCGGATCACCCCTCCACTTT. Its translation: CASRGPQGGSPLHF.

V gene TRBV11-2 combines with J gene TRBJ2-7, with 7 positions matching TRBD2. The germline CDR1 and CDR2 sequences are SGHAT and FQNNGV. The J segment lost 6 bases and the V segment lost 3 bases, leaving 11 bases of the junction unmatched. This CDR3 region has 15 residues. The DNA of the CDR3 is TGTGCCAGCAGCTTCCCTCCCCTAACTAGCGCCGAGCAGTACTTC. Amino acid sequence: CASSFPPLTSAEQYF.